Presented here are 5 T cell receptor beta chains from one specimen sequenced in a study of T cells in Graves' hyperthyroidism and ophthalmopathy. Using RNA transcripts as the source, TCR beta CDR3 regions were amplified. An initial round of RT-PCR targeting the TCR CDR3 relied on the HTBI primer set. TCRdb passed the multiplex PCR reads through MiXCR, listing each CDR3 protein once. The table includes about 590,000 distinct CDR3 sequences, approximately 14% detected once. Source material: blood. The receptors derive from a woman aged 30 to 39 with Graves' hyperthyroidism.

For this clonotype: A much larger clone lies a single base off, so this may be a read error. The conserved final phenylalanine or tryptophan is absent from the CDR3, which likely points to a read error. V usage is TRBV27 and J usage is TRBJ2-5; 9 bases fit TRBD2. V shed 8 bases, J shed 4 bases, and the junction held 8 bases outside the gene matches. CDR1 is MNHEY, CDR2 SMNVEV, per germline (reference sequence). This CDR3 region has 14 residues. This CDR3 reads CASGISGSGETQYL. In DNA form, the CDR3 reads TGTGCCAGCGGGATTAGCGGGAGTGGAGAGACCCAGTACCTC.

This clonotype was recorded many times. The chain carries TRBV7-9 and TRBJ2-1; D unresolved. The germline V gene encodes CDR1 SEHNR and CDR2 FQNEAQ (reference sequence). Trimming took 5 bases from V and 2 from J, leaving 7 bases between them. The CDR3 length is 13 residues. The CDR3: CASSPDTYNEQFF. The CDR3 coding sequence is TGTGCCAGCAGCCCTGACACCTACAATGAGCAGTTCTTC.

This clonotype was seen at least ten times. V usage is TRBV5-6 and J usage is TRBJ2-5, with D perhaps TRBD1 (5 bases). V was pared by 6 bases and J by 5 bases, with 17 bases between. The CDR3 loop spans 14 amino acids. The germline V gene has CDR1 SGHDT and CDR2 YYEEEE. CDR3 sequence reads: CASTKVRGSETQYF. In DNA, the CDR3 is TGTGCCAGCACTAAAGTTAGGGGAAGCGAGACCCAGTACTTC.

The CDR3 DNA is TGCAGTGCTGGAAAACTAGCAGTGGGCGAGCAGTACTTC. Encoded protein: CSAGKLAVGEQYF. The chain joins TRBV20-1 to TRBJ2-7; possible D gene TRBD2, 6 bases. Trimming took 5 bases from V and 6 from J, leaving 17 bases between them. Germline CDR1 reads DFQATT; CDR2 reads SNEGSKA (reference sequence). This CDR3 is built from 13 residues.

As for this clonotype: A much larger clone differs from this one at a single base, so this may be a read error. V and J are TRBV12-3 or TRBV12-4 and TRBJ1-3; D might be TRBD1 (6 bases). CDR3 length equals 16 residues. V lost 10 bases and J lost 3, with 22 bases in between. The CDR3 bases are TGTGCCATCTCACGGGTATCTTGGGGGCTTGGAAACACCATATATTTT. Protein sequence: CAISRVSWGLGNTIYF.